The 10 T cell receptor beta chains below all came from one sample that was sequenced in a study of identical twins. TCRdb fed the 5' RACE reads into MiXCR, producing one record per CDR3 protein. The table shows some 560,000 distinct CDR3 sequences, with nearly 10% occurring only once. The sample was also linked to a second study, of yellow fever vaccine responses in identical twins.

Sample: PBMCs. The receptors shown here come from a woman aged 18-29 years in good health.

The chain carries TRBV20-1 and TRBJ2-7, with D possibly being TRBD1 (5 bases). Trimming removed 5 bases at V and 4 bases at J, with 18 bases between. In germline, CDR1 is DFQATT, CDR2 SNEGSKA (reference sequence). This CDR3 comprises 14 residues. In nucleotides, the CDR3 is TGCAGTGCTGATTCAGGGCAGGGAAAATACGAGCAGTACTTC. It encodes CSADSGQGKYEQYF.

This clonotype has ten or more counts. The chain uses TRBV6-5 and TRBJ2-5; no definite D call. CDR1 is MNHEY and CDR2 is SVGAGI in the germline V gene. The CDR3 has 13 residues. V lost 0 bases, J lost 5 bases, and 7 bases lay in between. This CDR3 reads CASSYSGRETQYF. CDR3 sequence (DNA): TGTGCCAGCAGTTACTCAGGTCGGGAGACCCAGTACTTC.

A few counts support this clonotype. The V call is TRBV12-3 or TRBV12-4, the J call TRBJ1-4; perhaps TRBD1 as D (6 bases). CDR3 length: 16 residues. The V and J ends lost 3 bases and 3 bases respectively, with 14 bases between them. This CDR3 reads CASSFLYRVPNEKLFF. The CDR3 DNA sequence: TGTGCCAGCAGTTTTCTGTACAGGGTCCCTAATGAAAAACTGTTTTTT.

This chain connects TRBV6-5 to TRBJ1-6; no reliable D call. The CDR3 has 15 amino acids. The ends were cut back, 3 bases at V and 0 bases at J, with 6 bases in the middle. Germline V lookup: CDR1 MNHEY, CDR2 SVGAGI. CDR3 bases: TGTGCCAGCAGTTATCTCAGCTCCTATAATTCACCCCTCCACTTT. It codes for CASSYLSSYNSPLHF.

The chain links TRBV3-1 to TRBJ1-6; D may be TRBD1 (5 bases). Trimming removed 6 bases from V and 16 bases from J, with 22 bases in between. In germline, CDR1 is LGHDT, CDR2 YNNKEL (reference sequence). This CDR3 has 14 amino acids. The CDR3 reads CASSPGTAAFWLHF. CDR3 sequence (DNA): TGTGCCAGCAGTCCCGGGACGGCGGCCTTCTGGCTCCACTTT.

This clonotype was counted a few times. The chain carries TRBV7-9 and TRBJ2-4; 12 bases map to TRBD2. The CDR3 consists of 17 residues. The germline V gene encodes CDR1 SEHNR and CDR2 FQNEAQ (reference sequence). With V trimmed by 4 bases and J by 3 bases, 7 bases remained unmatched. The CDR3 spells CASSSPLAGGFKNIQYF. Here the CDR3 DNA reads TGTGCCAGCAGCTCACCCCTAGCGGGAGGGTTCAAAAACATTCAGTACTTC.

The table lists this clonotype with many counts. The chain recombines TRBV10-1 with TRBJ2-2, with D unresolved. The CDR3 loop spans 12 amino acids. Germline values: CDR1 WNHNN, CDR2 SYGVQD (reference sequence). Trimming pared 2 bases from V and 6 bases from J, leaving 4 bases between. The CDR3 DNA is TGCGCCAGCAGTGAGATTCCCGGGGAGCTGTTTTTT. Amino acid sequence: CASSEIPGELFF.

V is TRBV4-2 and J is TRBJ2-7; D might be TRBD2 (5 bases). Germline V CDR1 and CDR2: LGHNA, YNFKEQ. The CDR3 length is 16 residues. V gave up 0 bases and J gave up 1 base, with 13 bases separating them. DNA for the CDR3: TGTGCCAGCAGCCAAGAGTCGGGAAGGCGTTCCTACGAGCAGTACTTC. It encodes CASSQESGRRSYEQYF.

The rearrangement uses TRBV20-1 and TRBJ2-1; possibly TRBD2 for D (6 bases). V lost 0 bases and J 12 bases, leaving 15 bases between the germline ends. Per the germline V gene, CDR1 is DFQATT and CDR2 is SNEGSKA (reference sequence). The CDR3 is 13 amino acids. The CDR3 region has the DNA TGCAGTGCTAGAGAGGGTAGCTACGGGGGGCAGTTCTTC. Translation: CSAREGSYGGQFF.

This clonotype was detected only a few times. CDR3: CASSDQGGSSYNEQFF. In DNA form, the CDR3 reads TGTGCCAGCAGTGATCAGGGGGGAAGCTCCTACAATGAGCAGTTCTTC. V and J are TRBV2 and TRBJ2-1, with D tentatively TRBD1 (7 bases). With 3 bases removed from V and 0 bases from J, the gap between germline ends came to 12 bases. CDR1 SNHLY and CDR2 FYNNEI come from the germline V gene. The CDR3 has 16 amino acids.